The 7 T cell receptor beta chains below were found in one sample sequenced in a study of early T cells in non-severe SARS-CoV-2 infection. Using its own MiXCR run on the 5' RACE reads, TCRdb lists one record per CDR3 protein. The table records over 80,000 distinct CDR3 sequences, 14% of them present only once. Sequences were obtained from whole blood. The source is an adult who was a healthcare worker with PCR-confirmed SARS-CoV-2 infection or an uninfected control (not recorded which).

This clonotype was seen once. This chain joins TRBV28 and TRBJ1-2, with 11 bases identical to TRBD1. CDR1 is MDHEN, CDR2 SYDVKM, per germline. This CDR3 is built from 14 residues. V gave up 8 bases and J gave up 6 bases; unmatched junction bases: 8. The chain's CDR3 is CASRDRGMFNGYTF. As DNA, the CDR3 is TGTGCCAGCCGGGACAGGGGGATGTTTAATGGCTACACCTTC.

The chain employs TRBV3-1 and TRBJ1-2; 8 bases are shared with TRBD1. The CDR3 has 15 residues. J gave up 4 bases and V 1 base, and 5 bases lay outside the gene matches. Germline V gene lookup returns CDR1 LGHDT and CDR2 YNNKEL (reference sequence). CDR3 loop: CASSQGQGMVYGYTF. The CDR3 coding sequence is TGTGCCAGCAGCCAAGGACAGGGGATGGTCTATGGCTACACCTTC.

The V and J genes are TRBV6-1 and TRBJ1-4; D gene uncertain. Deletions cut 6 bases from V and 6 bases from J, with 8 bases between. The CDR3 contains 12 residues. The germline V gene has CDR1 MNHNS and CDR2 SASEGT. DNA for the CDR3: TGTGCCAGCAGCGTCTATTATGAAAAACTGTTTTTT. Protein product: CASSVYYEKLFF.

This clonotype was counted a single time. Sequence at one end of the junction differs from germline and may be a read error. The genes are TRBV7-2 and TRBJ1-2; D ambiguous. Germline V gives CDR1 SGHTA, CDR2 FQGNSA. This CDR3 comprises 14 residues. CDR3 region: CASSPWQSNYGHTF. The CDR3 DNA reads as TGTGCCAGCAGCCCCTGGCAGTCTAACTATGGCCACACCTTC.

In its sample, this clonotype was seen a few times. The CDR3 nucleotides are TGCAGTGCTAGAGATCCCAGACAGGGGATGAACACTGAAGCTTTCTTT. Translation: CSARDPRQGMNTEAFF. The chain couples TRBV20-1 to TRBJ1-1; 8 bases agree with TRBD1. V gave up 0 bases and J gave up 0 bases; unmatched junction bases: 6. Germline CDR1 reads DFQATT; CDR2 reads SNEGSKA (reference sequence). The CDR3 spans 16 residues.

This clonotype was counted many times. The V gene is TRBV11-2, the J gene TRBJ2-1; TRBD1 matches 9 bases. The V segment lost 5 bases and the J segment 10 bases; nucleotides outside the gene matches: 12. The CDR3 is 15 amino acids. Germline V gene lookup returns CDR1 SGHAT and CDR2 FQNNGV. The CDR3 DNA reads TGTGCCAGCAGCCGGACAGGGGCTTTCGGCAGCGAGCAGTTCTTC. Its protein product is CASSRTGAFGSEQFF.

CDR3: CASSSYGQPTDTQYF. As DNA, the CDR3 is TGTGCCAGCAGCTCCTACGGACAACCCACAGATACGCAGTATTTT. V is TRBV7-2 and J is TRBJ2-3; the D gene is possibly TRBD1 (5 bases). CDR3 length: 15 residues. Trimming stripped 4 bases from V and 2 bases from J, with 13 bases between. Per germline, CDR1 SGHTA and CDR2 FQGNSA.